This entry features one T cell receptor beta chain sequence. Its antigen remains unidentified. The CDR3 extends over 16 amino acids. CDR1 is SEHNR, CDR2 FQNEAQ, per germline (reference sequence). V lost 5 bases and J 0 bases, leaving 14 bases between the germline ends. The data were taken from a study of T cell repertoires in cytomegalovirus infection. Overall study context: CMV infection together with matching HLA type was indicated by public TCR beta signatures.

TCRdb passed the reads through MiXCR, listing each CDR3 protein once. The table shows around 530,000 distinct CDR3 sequences, with approximately 15% occurring only once. Study conclusions and caveats: The study found HLA-C-restricted CMV-specific TCR beta clonotypes dominating the ex vivo response.

The sequencing input was CD8+ T cells from PBMCs. This clonotype was sampled from a human donor in good health (CMV status not recorded). Some clones in this sample may be carry-over from other donors' samples. This rearrangement joins TRBV7-9 to TRBJ2-4; D perhaps matches TRBD1 (6 bases). This CDR3 reads CASSPRTDLAKNIQYF. The CDR3 DNA reads as TGTGCCAGCAGCCCACGGACAGACCTAGCCAAAAACATTCAGTACTTC.